The 10 T cell receptor beta chains below come from one sample, sequenced in a study of neurological immune-mediated disorders. TCRdb redid the calling of the 5' RACE reads with MiXCR, one entry per CDR3 protein. The sample has roughly 62,000 distinct CDR3 sequences; approximately 10% are singletons. Sequenced sample: PBMCs. All receptors derive from a man in his fifties or sixties in good health.

This sequence joins TRBV2 and TRBJ1-6, with D uncertain. The CDR3 totals 13 residues. Germline values: CDR1 SNHLY, CDR2 FYNNEI. V was cut by 7 bases and J by 10 bases, with 14 bases left in between. The CDR3 DNA reads TGTGCCAGCACAGGCTCAAGGGAATCACCCCTCCACTTT. Protein product: CASTGSRESPLHF.

The chain joins TRBV5-1 to TRBJ2-2, with D unclear. CDR1 and CDR2 (germline): SGHRS, YFSETQ. This CDR3 is 16 amino acids long. The ends were cut back, 3 bases at V and 8 bases at J, with 20 bases in the middle. The CDR3: CASSSNRALMSGELFF. The CDR3 DNA reads as TGCGCCAGCAGCTCGAACCGGGCTTTAATGTCGGGGGAGCTGTTTTTT.

This clonotype was detected many times. The rearrangement joins TRBV5-1 to TRBJ2-7; 8 nucleotides align to TRBD2. Trimming took 4 bases from V and 3 from J; bases not matched to a gene: 9. Germline CDR1 SGHRS, CDR2 YFSETQ. This CDR3 has 15 amino acids. The DNA for the CDR3 is TGCGCCAGCAGCCCCGGGGGGGGGTCAGGCTACGAGCAGTACTTC. Encoded protein: CASSPGGGSGYEQYF.

This chain links TRBV7-8 with TRBJ2-2; D ambiguous. The length of the CDR3 is 15 residues. V lost 2 bases to trimming and J lost 4 bases, with 11 bases between them. The V gene's germline CDR1 is SGHVS and CDR2 FQNEAQ. The CDR3 DNA reads TGTGCCAGCAGCTTAATGGTGCTTGCCACCGGGGAGCTGTTTTTT. Protein: CASSLMVLATGELFF.

This clonotype was counted ten times or more. V usage is TRBV5-1 and J usage is TRBJ1-1; 10 positions match TRBD1. This CDR3 has 15 residues. J lost 1 base, V lost 3 bases, and 3 bases had no gene match. Germline V gene data show CDR1 as SGHRS and CDR2 as YFSETQ. The CDR3 region is CASSSGTGENTEAFF. The CDR3, as DNA: TGCGCCAGCAGCTCCGGGACAGGGGAGAACACTGAAGCTTTCTTT.

This clonotype came up many times. The V and J genes are TRBV6-4 and TRBJ2-4, with D perhaps matching TRBD2 (6 bases). The CDR3 consists of 17 residues. The ends were cut back, 5 bases at V and 0 bases at J, with 17 bases in the middle. Germline CDR1 reads MRHNA; CDR2 reads SNTAGT. The CDR3 bases are TGTGCCAGCAGTCTCCTATTGAGGGACTTAGCCAAAAACATTCAGTACTTC. Amino acids: CASSLLLRDLAKNIQYF.

This clonotype was recorded at least ten times. This sequence joins TRBV20-1 and TRBJ2-5; 14 bases align to TRBD2. The CDR3 extends over 14 amino acids. With 5 bases clipped from V and 5 bases from J, the junction kept 4 bases outside the gene matches. Germline lookup yields CDR1 DFQATT and CDR2 SNEGSKA (reference sequence). CDR3 protein: CSAGLAGGRETQYF. Here the CDR3 DNA reads TGCAGTGCTGGACTAGCGGGGGGAAGGGAGACCCAGTACTTC.

This clonotype was recorded at least ten times. The chain couples TRBV29-1 to TRBJ1-1, with a possible D match to TRBD1 (6 bases). This CDR3 is 14 amino acids long. From germline, CDR1 is SQVTM and CDR2 ANQGSEA. The germline V and J ends were trimmed by 4 bases and 1 base, with 13 bases remaining between them. For the CDR3, the DNA is TGCAGCGTTGGATCGGGACACCAGAACACTGAAGCTTTCTTT. This codes for CSVGSGHQNTEAFF.

The sample holds many counts of this clonotype. The chain employs TRBV7-6 and TRBJ2-7; 8 positions match TRBD1. V shed 4 bases and J 6 bases; nucleotides not matched to a gene: 8. Germline V lookup: CDR1 SGHVS, CDR2 FNYEAQ. The CDR3 runs 14 residues. The CDR3: CASSSAGQAGEQYF. Written as DNA, the CDR3 is TGTGCCAGCAGCTCGGCGGGACAGGCGGGCGAGCAGTACTTC. Variable domain in full (rest from reference TRBV7-6 and TRBJ2-7): GAGVSQSPRYKVTKRGQDVALRCDPISGHVSLYWYRQALGQGPEFLTYFNYEAQQDKSGLPNDRFSAERPEGSISTLTIQRTEQRDSAMYRCASSSAGQAGEQYFGPGTRLTVT.

This clonotype has ten or more counts. V usage is TRBV7-9 and J usage is TRBJ2-7; 8 bases are shared with TRBD2. V was clipped by 4 bases and J by 2 bases; unmatched bases: 10. Germline values: CDR1 SEHNR, CDR2 FQNEAQ (reference sequence). The length of the CDR3 is 16 residues. The DNA for the CDR3 is TGTGCCAGCAGCTCCCCGAGCAGCGGGGGTACCTACGAGCAGTACTTC. Translated, it gives CASSSPSSGGTYEQYF.